The clone carrying this TCR beta chain was detected only once. Some clones are missing from TCRdb's copy, which holds only in-frame ones; the method was immunoSEQ multiplex PCR. The repertoire holds around 140,000 clones, with roughly nine tenths as singletons. The entry originates in a study of control samples from healthy donors and cancer patients. V lost 1 base and J lost 0, with 12 bases in between. This CDR3 comprises 16 residues. The germline CDR1 and CDR2 sequences are SGHDN and FVKESK. The gene calls are TRBV14 and TRBJ1-2; no firm D call. Sequencing was carried out using PBMCs. The clonotype originates from a man aged 45-60 years with head and neck cancer. The CDR3 nucleotides are TGTGCCAGCAGCCAAGGGTGGGGTGGCTCTAACTATGGCTACACCTTC. Amino acid sequence: CASSQGWGGSNYGYTF.